This T cell receptor beta chain was identified in a study of OX40 agonist ivuxolimab in advanced cancers. Measured with immunoSEQ multiplex PCR; TCRdb has only the in-frame clones, and not every one. Altogether under 100,000 clones are present, roughly 90% being singletons, with the ten largest covering roughly 0.7%. Autoimmune disease history or systemic immunosuppression barred patients. Germline lookup yields CDR1 SGHRS and CDR2 YFSETQ. Trimming pared 0 bases from V and 2 bases from J, leaving 7 bases between. The CDR3 consists of 14 residues. The sequence was obtained from an adult with an advanced solid tumor such as melanoma, head and neck, liver or kidney cancer. The specimen was CD4+ or CD8+ T cells sorted from blood, collected in a trial of the OX40 agonist ivuxolimab. V and J are TRBV5-1 and TRBJ2-3; D uncertain. The CDR3, as DNA: TGCGCCAGCAGCTTGGGGGCTTACACAGATACGCAGTATTTT. It codes for CASSLGAYTDTQYF.